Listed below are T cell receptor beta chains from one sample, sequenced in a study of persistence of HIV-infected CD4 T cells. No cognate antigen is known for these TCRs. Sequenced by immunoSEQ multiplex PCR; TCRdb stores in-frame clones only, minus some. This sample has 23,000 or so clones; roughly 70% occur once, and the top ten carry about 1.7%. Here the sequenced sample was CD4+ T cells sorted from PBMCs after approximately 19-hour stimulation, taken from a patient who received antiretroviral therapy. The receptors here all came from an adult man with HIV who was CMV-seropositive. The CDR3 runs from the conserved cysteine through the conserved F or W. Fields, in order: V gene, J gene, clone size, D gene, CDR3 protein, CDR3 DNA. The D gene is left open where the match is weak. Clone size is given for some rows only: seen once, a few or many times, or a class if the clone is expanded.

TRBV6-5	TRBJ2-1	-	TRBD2	CASSYHSGGYNEQFF	TGTGCCAGCAGTTACCACAGCGGGGGCTACAATGAGCAGTTCTTC
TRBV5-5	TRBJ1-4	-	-	CASSLVGRTAYNEKLFF	TGTGCCAGCAGCTTGGTGGGCAGGACCGCATATAATGAAAAACTGTTTTTT
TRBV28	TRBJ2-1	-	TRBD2	CASSFTGWTSGGAVSYNEQFF	TGTGCCAGCAGTTTCACGGGCTGGACTAGCGGGGGGGCCGTTTCCTACAATGAGCAGTTCTTC
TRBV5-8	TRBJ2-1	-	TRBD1	CASSLVRTGGRSLFF	TGTGCCAGCAGCTTGGTACGGACAGGGGGCCGAAGCTTGTTCTTC
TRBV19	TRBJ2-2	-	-	CASSPGVGTGELFF	TGTGCCAGTAGTCCTGGGGTGGGCACCGGGGAGCTGTTTTTT
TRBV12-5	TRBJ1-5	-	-	CASGWGGERNQPQHF	TGTGCTAGTGGTTGGGGAGGGGAGCGGAATCAGCCCCAGCATTTT
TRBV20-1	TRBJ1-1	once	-	CSASAPGKTEAFF	TGCAGTGCTAGTGCCCCCGGAAAGACTGAAGCTTTCTTT
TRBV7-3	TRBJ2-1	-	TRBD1	CASSLGQGTYNEQFF	TGTGCCAGCAGTCTCGGACAGGGTACCTACAATGAGCAGTTCTTC
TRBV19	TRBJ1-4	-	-	CASSKNRDEKLFF	TGTGCCAGTAGTAAAAACAGGGATGAAAAACTGTTTTTT
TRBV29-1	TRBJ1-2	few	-	CSDVKIANYGYTF	TGCAGCGATGTAAAAATAGCTAACTATGGCTACACCTTC
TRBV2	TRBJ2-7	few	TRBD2	CASTPPSGEQYF	TGTGCCAGCACCCCCCCTAGCGGCGAGCAGTACTTC
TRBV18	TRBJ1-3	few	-	CASSPQGKGGNTIYF	TGTGCCAGCTCACCACAGGGAAAGGGCGGAAACACCATATATTTT
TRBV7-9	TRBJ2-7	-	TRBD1	CASSISPGQGFHSYEQYF	TGTGCCAGCAGCATAAGTCCTGGACAGGGGTTTCACTCCTACGAGCAGTACTTC
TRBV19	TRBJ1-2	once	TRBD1	CASSPGQGGNYGYTF	TGTGCCAGTAGTCCCGGACAGGGGGGCAACTATGGCTACACCTTC
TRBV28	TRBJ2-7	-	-	CASSLNPPSSYEQYF	TGTGCCAGCAGTTTAAACCCACCGAGCTCCTACGAGCAGTACTTC
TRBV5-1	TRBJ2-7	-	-	CASSLTTTDSQYF	TGCGCCAGCAGCTTAACTACGACCGACTCGCAGTACTTC
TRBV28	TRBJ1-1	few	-	CATFQPRPGKGSTEAFF	TGTGCCACCTTCCAACCCCGACCCGGGAAGGGAAGCACTGAAGCTTTCTTT
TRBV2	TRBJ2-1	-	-	CASSVTPYEQFF	TGTGCCAGCAGTGTAACCCCCTATGAGCAGTTCTTC
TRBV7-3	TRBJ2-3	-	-	CASSLGRATDTQYF	TGTGCCAGCAGCTTGGGACGCGCCACAGATACGCAGTATTTT
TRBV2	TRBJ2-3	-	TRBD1	CASSDATTGGWADTQYF	TGTGCCAGCAGTGATGCAACCACAGGGGGCTGGGCAGATACGCAGTATTTT
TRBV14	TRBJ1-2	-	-	CASSLAAGRWYGYTF	TGTGCCAGCAGTCTAGCCGCGGGGCGATGGTATGGCTACACCTTC
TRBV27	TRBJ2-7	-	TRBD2	CASSLSSNGGSEQYF	TGTGCCAGCAGTTTATCGTCGAACGGGGGGTCCGAGCAGTACTTC
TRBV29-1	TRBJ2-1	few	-	CSVDQGLSSYNEQFF	TGCAGCGTTGACCAGGGGTTAAGCTCCTACAATGAGCAGTTCTTC
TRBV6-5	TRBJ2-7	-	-	CASSYIQGSYEQYF	TGTGCCAGCAGTTACATCCAGGGATCCTACGAGCAGTACTTC
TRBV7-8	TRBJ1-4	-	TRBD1	CASSITGGYREKLFF	TGTGCCAGCAGCATAACAGGGGGCTATCGAGAAAAACTGTTTTTT
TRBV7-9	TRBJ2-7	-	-	CASSLMGGATYEQYF	TGTGCCAGCAGCTTAATGGGGGGTGCTACCTACGAGCAGTACTTC
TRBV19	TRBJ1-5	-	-	CASSINSNSNQPQHF	TGTGCCAGTAGTATAAACAGCAATAGCAATCAGCCCCAGCATTTT
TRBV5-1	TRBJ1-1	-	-	CASSLAQGSGDTEAFF	TGCGCCAGCAGCTTGGCACAGGGATCCGGGGACACTGAAGCTTTCTTT
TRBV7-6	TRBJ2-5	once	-	CASSLRGETQYF	TGTGCCAGCAGCTTACGTGGAGAGACCCAGTACTTC
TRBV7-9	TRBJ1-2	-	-	CASSLGRVYGYTF	TGTGCCAGCAGCTTGGGCCGGGTATATGGCTACACCTTC
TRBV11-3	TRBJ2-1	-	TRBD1	CASSPGTGSHEQFF	TGTGCCAGCAGCCCGGGGACAGGGTCTCATGAGCAGTTCTTC
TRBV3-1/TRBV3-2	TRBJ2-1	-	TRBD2	CASSPSRTRSPEQFF	TGTGCCAGCAGCCCGTCCAGGACTAGATCCCCTGAGCAGTTCTTC
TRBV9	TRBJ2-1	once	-	CASSVEQEQFF	TGTGCCAGCAGCGTAGAGCAGGAGCAGTTCTTC
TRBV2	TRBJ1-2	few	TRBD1	CASSGLTGGQGAYTF	TGTGCCAGCAGTGGGTTGACGGGCGGACAGGGAGCCTACACCTTC
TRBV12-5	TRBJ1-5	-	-	CASGLGGRNQPQHF	TGTGCTAGTGGTTTGGGGGGTCGCAATCAGCCCCAGCATTTT
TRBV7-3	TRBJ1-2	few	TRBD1	CASSLNSGTANYGYTF	TGTGCCAGCAGCTTAAATTCCGGGACAGCTAACTATGGCTACACCTTC
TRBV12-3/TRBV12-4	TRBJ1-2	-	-	CASSYDKYGYTF	TGTGCCAGCAGCTACGACAAGTATGGCTACACCTTC
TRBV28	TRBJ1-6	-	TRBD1	CASSSVGTGSSPLHF	TGTGCCAGCAGTTCTGTCGGGACAGGGTCATCACCCCTCCACTTT
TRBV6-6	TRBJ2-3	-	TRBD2	CASSYSLAGITDTQYF	TGTGCCAGCAGTTACTCCCTAGCGGGGATCACAGATACGCAGTATTTT
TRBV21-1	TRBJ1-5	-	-	CASSRGSETSNQPQHF	TGTGCCAGCAGCAGGGGATCGGAAACAAGTAATCAGCCCCAGCATTTT
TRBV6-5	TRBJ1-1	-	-	CASRKWERGTEAFF	TGTGCCAGCAGGAAGTGGGAGAGGGGCACTGAAGCTTTCTTT
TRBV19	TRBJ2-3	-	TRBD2	CASSTSYSGGAGTDTQYF	TGTGCCAGTAGTACCTCCTATAGCGGGGGGGCCGGCACAGATACGCAGTATTTT
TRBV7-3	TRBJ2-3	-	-	CASSSSNVGTQYF	TGTGCCAGCAGCTCCTCTAATGTGGGGACGCAGTATTTT
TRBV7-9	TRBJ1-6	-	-	CASSLEVSPLHF	TGTGCCAGCAGCTTAGAAGTTTCACCCCTCCACTTT